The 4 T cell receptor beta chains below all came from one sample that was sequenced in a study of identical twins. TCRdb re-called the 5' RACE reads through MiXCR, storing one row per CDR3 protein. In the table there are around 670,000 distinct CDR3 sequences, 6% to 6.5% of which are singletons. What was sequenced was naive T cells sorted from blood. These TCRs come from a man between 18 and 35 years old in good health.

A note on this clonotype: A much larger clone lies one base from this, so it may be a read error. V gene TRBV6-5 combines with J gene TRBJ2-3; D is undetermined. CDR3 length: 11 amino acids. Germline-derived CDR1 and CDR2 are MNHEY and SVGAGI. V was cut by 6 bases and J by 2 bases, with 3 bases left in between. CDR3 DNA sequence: TGTGCCAGCAGACACACAGATACGCAGTATTTT. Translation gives CASRHTDTQYF.

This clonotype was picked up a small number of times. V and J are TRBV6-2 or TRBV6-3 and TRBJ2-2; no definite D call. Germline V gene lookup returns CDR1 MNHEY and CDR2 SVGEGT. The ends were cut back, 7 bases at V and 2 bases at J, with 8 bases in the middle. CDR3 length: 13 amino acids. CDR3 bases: TGTGCCAGCACCCCACTTAACACCGGGGAGCTGTTTTTT. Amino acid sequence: CASTPLNTGELFF.

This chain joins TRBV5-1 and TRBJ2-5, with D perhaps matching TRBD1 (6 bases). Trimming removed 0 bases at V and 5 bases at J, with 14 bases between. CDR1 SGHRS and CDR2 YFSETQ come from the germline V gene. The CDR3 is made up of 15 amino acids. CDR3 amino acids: CASSLAPGARETQYF. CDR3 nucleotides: TGCGCCAGCAGCTTGGCCCCAGGGGCCCGGGAGACCCAGTACTTC.

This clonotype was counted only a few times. DNA for the CDR3: TGTGCCATCAGTCCGGGACCCACTAATGAAAAACTGTTTTTT. Its translation: CAISPGPTNEKLFF. The V and J genes are TRBV10-3 and TRBJ1-4, with D perhaps TRBD1 (5 bases). The CDR3 runs to 14 residues. CDR1 and CDR2 (germline): ENHRY, SYGVKD. The V and J ends lost 5 bases and 2 bases respectively, with 9 bases between them.